The TCR beta chain described here comes from a study of identical twins. This clonotype was seen ten or more times. What it binds is unknown. Study-level points and caveats: Cord blood beta clonotypes present at high abundance carried fewer insertions; no such pattern appeared in memory repertoires.

Germline CDR1 MGHDK, CDR2 SYGVNS. CDR3 length: 14 residues. V lost 0 bases, J lost 3 bases, and 8 bases lay in between. Using its own MiXCR run on the 5' RACE reads, TCRdb lists one record per CDR3 protein. The sample records 310,000 or so distinct CDR3 sequences, about 8.9% being singletons. The sample also formed part of further work on yellow fever vaccine responses in identical twins. That paper states: Reportedly, twins' vaccine T cell responses looked partly convergent and partly personalized.

The V call is TRBV25-1, the J call TRBJ1-2; D is possibly TRBD1 (5 bases). Sequenced material: memory (CD45RO+) T cells sorted from blood. The origin of this receptor is a woman between 18 and 30 years old in good health. The CDR3 coding sequence is TGTGCCAGCAGTGAATATGGGGCCTACTATGGCTACACCTTC. Its translation is CASSEYGAYYGYTF.